The 29 T cell receptor beta chains below come from one sample, sequenced in a study of regulatory T cells in long-lasting Graves disease. The time point denotes: newly diagnosed GD, antithyroid drugs for less than 3 months. From PBMCs, RNA was extracted and then used to make the TCR library. The authors built TCR beta libraries using iRepertoire HTBI primers and Arm-PCR of CDR3 regions. TCRdb re-called the multiplex PCR reads through MiXCR, storing one row per CDR3 protein. The sample includes roughly 320,000 distinct CDR3 sequences, approximately 15% of them seen just once. These data were likewise used in another study, on T cells in Graves' hyperthyroidism and ophthalmopathy.

Here the sequenced sample was peripheral blood mononuclear cells (PBMCs), taken at new diagnosis, from a patient treated with antithyroid drugs. Receptor source: a man aged 40-49 years with Graves disease.

This clonotype came up many times. The J gene is TRBJ2-3, the V gene TRBV5-1; D uncertain. CDR3 length equals 15 residues. Germline lookup yields CDR1 SGHRS and CDR2 YFSETQ. V dropped 0 bases and J dropped 0 bases, with 8 bases sitting between them. CDR3 protein: CASSLAIVSTDTQYF. As DNA, the CDR3 is TGCGCCAGCAGCTTGGCCATCGTAAGCACAGATACGCAGTATTTT. Based on the CDR3 plus reference TRBV5-1 and TRBJ2-3, the full variable domain is KAGVTQTPRYLIKTRGQQVTLSCSPISGHRSVSWYQQTPGQGLQFLFEYFSETQRNKGNFPGRFSGRQFSNSRSEMNVSTLELGDSALYLCASSLAIVSTDTQYFGPGTRLTVL.

This clonotype was seen a handful of times. A much more abundant neighbour one base away suggests this may be a read error. This chain joins TRBV12-3 or TRBV12-4 and TRBJ1-1; 7 bases map to TRBD1. CDR3 length: 14 residues. Losses at the gene ends were 5 bases for V and 3 bases for J; bases not matched to a gene: 6. Here the CDR3 DNA reads TGTGCCAGCAGTCGAAACCAGGGGGACACTGAAGCTTTCTTT. Translation: CASSRNQGDTEAFF.

This clonotype showed up many times. This chain uses TRBV29-1 with TRBJ2-1; 9 bases agree with TRBD2. V shed 0 bases, J shed 4 bases, and the junction held 4 bases outside the gene matches. Germline V gene lookup returns CDR1 SQVTM and CDR2 ANQGSEA. The CDR3 consists of 15 residues. The CDR3 bases are TGCAGCGTTGAAGATGGGCTAGCGGGATACAATGAGCAGTTCTTC. Residues: CSVEDGLAGYNEQFF.

The chain joins TRBV20-1 to TRBJ2-5; the match to TRBD1 covers 10 bases. The CDR3 covers 14 residues. Germline values: CDR1 DFQATT, CDR2 SNEGSKA (reference sequence). J was trimmed by 1 base and V by 3 bases; bases with no gene match: 2. CDR3 residues: CSASRQGAQETQYF. The CDR3 region has the DNA TGCAGTGCTAGTAGACAGGGGGCCCAAGAGACCCAGTACTTC.

This clonotype showed up many times. The rearrangement joins TRBV7-9 to TRBJ2-3; a possible D gene is TRBD2 (5 bases). The ends were cut back, 1 base at V and 0 bases at J, with 23 bases in the middle. This CDR3 spans 20 amino acids. The germline CDR1 and CDR2 sequences are SEHNR and FQNEAQ (reference sequence). The CDR3 DNA is TGTGCCAGCAGCTTAGAGCGGCTAGGCGGCTGGAGGCTAAGCACAGATACGCAGTATTTT. The encoded protein is CASSLERLGGWRLSTDTQYF.

V gene TRBV30 combines with J gene TRBJ2-7; TRBD1 aligns across 8 bases. CDR1 is GTSNPN and CDR2 is SVGIG in the germline V gene (reference sequence). The CDR3 contains 15 residues. The ends lost 5 bases at V and 0 bases at J; junction bases unmatched: 9. DNA for the CDR3: TGTGCCTGGGGTCAGGGGGCGACCCTCTCCTACGAGCAGTACTTC. It specifies CAWGQGATLSYEQYF.

As to this clonotype: A far larger clone is one base from this, pointing to a likely read error. V usage is TRBV11-2 and J usage is TRBJ2-3; perhaps TRBD1 as D (5 bases). This CDR3 spans 14 amino acids. V lost 6 bases to trimming and J lost 2 bases, with 12 bases between them. Germline V gene sequence: CDR1 SGHAT, CDR2 FQNNGV. The chain's CDR3 is CASSHDRITDTQYF. Here the CDR3 DNA reads TGTGCCAGCAGTCATGACAGAATCACAGATACGCAGTATTTT.

In this sample, this clonotype turned up many times. This chain's CDR3 is CASSSRRRLRPFSGNTIYF. In DNA, the CDR3 is TGTGCCAGCAGTTCCCGGCGCAGGTTAAGGCCGTTCTCTGGAAACACCATATATTTT. The chain couples TRBV28 to TRBJ1-3, with D unresolved. Germline V gives CDR1 MDHEN, CDR2 SYDVKM. The CDR3 is 19 amino acids. The ends were cut back, 4 bases at V and 0 bases at J, with 22 bases in the middle.

This chain links TRBV4-1 with TRBJ2-3, with 14 bases matching TRBD2. CDR1 is MGHRA, CDR2 YSYEKL, per germline. V gave up 4 bases and J gave up 4 bases; unmatched junction bases: 7. The CDR3 runs 17 residues. The chain's CDR3 is CASSRRGLAGAPDTQYF. CDR3 nucleotides: TGCGCCAGCAGCCGCCGGGGACTAGCGGGGGCCCCAGATACGCAGTATTTT.

This clonotype was counted at least ten times. The chain couples TRBV12-3 or TRBV12-4 to TRBJ2-7; D unresolved. The ends were cut back, 6 bases at V and 0 bases at J, with 18 bases in the middle. The length of the CDR3 is 16 residues. CDR3 DNA: TGTGCCAGCAGCCACGTTAGTGGGCTGAGCTCCTACGAGCAGTACTTC. Translating it yields CASSHVSGLSSYEQYF.

This clonotype was observed many times. One end of the junction varies from germline; a read error may be responsible. J is TRBJ2-7 and V is TRBV28; tentatively, D is TRBD2 (7 bases). CDR3 size: 11 residues. Germline V CDR1 and CDR2: MDHEN, SYDVKM. As DNA, the CDR3 is TGTGCCAGCATGGCGGGGGCAGGGAGAAACTTC. Its protein is CASMAGAGRNF.

This clonotype was counted a single time. The chain recombines TRBV29-1 with TRBJ1-3; D not certain. The V gene's germline CDR1 is SQVTM and CDR2 ANQGSEA. The CDR3 is 13 residues long. V was trimmed by 7 bases and J by 0 bases, leaving 10 bases between them. The CDR3 region is CSAGLNSGNTIYF. DNA for the CDR3: TGCAGCGCCGGACTGAACTCTGGAAACACCATATATTTT.

This clonotype appeared a few times. It may be a read error: a sequence one base away is much more abundant. The chain uses TRBV10-3 and TRBJ2-5, with 9 bases lining up with TRBD2. Germline V lookup: CDR1 ENHRY, CDR2 SYGVKD. J lost 5 bases, V lost 5 bases, and 0 bases had no gene match. The CDR3 consists of 12 residues. The CDR3 DNA sequence: TGTGCCATCAGTACTAGCGGGGAGACCCAGTACTTC. Amino acids: CAISTSGETQYF.

Only a few counts were recorded for this clonotype. This chain connects TRBV7-3 to TRBJ2-4, with D possibly TRBD1 on 7 matching bases. V gave up 5 bases and J gave up 7 bases, with 15 bases separating them. CDR3 size: 14 residues. CDR1 SGHTA and CDR2 FQGTGA come from the germline V gene. The CDR3 region has the DNA TGTGCCAGCAGCGTAGGAGGGGGCAATAACATTCAGTACTTC. Encoded protein: CASSVGGGNNIQYF.

The chain links TRBV20-1 to TRBJ2-7; maybe TRBD1 (6 bases). The CDR3 loop spans 15 amino acids. The germline V gene encodes CDR1 DFQATT and CDR2 SNEGSKA (reference sequence). With 1 base removed from V and 2 bases from J, the gap between germline ends came to 15 bases. DNA for the CDR3: TGCAGTGCTAGAGCCCCGGGACAACCGCCCTACGAGCAGTACTTC. Translation: CSARAPGQPPYEQYF.

The chain's CDR3 is CAISAGSGEPQHF. CDR3 coding DNA: TGTGCCATCAGTGCCGGTTCGGGGGAGCCCCAGCATTTT. This sequence joins TRBV10-3 and TRBJ1-5; weak D call: TRBD1 (5 bases). The germline V gene has CDR1 ENHRY and CDR2 SYGVKD. Trimming cost V 4 bases and J 8 bases, with 12 bases left between them. The CDR3 is 13 residues long.

This clonotype was detected only a few times. The V gene is TRBV5-1, the J gene TRBJ2-3; 8 bases are a match to TRBD1. The CDR3 consists of 14 residues. From germline, CDR1 is SGHRS and CDR2 YFSETQ. With 7 bases clipped from V and 3 bases from J, the junction kept 7 bases outside the gene matches. DNA for the CDR3: TGCGCCAGCTCAGACGACAGGGGAACAGATACGCAGTATTTT. Protein sequence: CASSDDRGTDTQYF.

This clonotype has at least ten counts. V is TRBV5-1 and J is TRBJ2-7, with 9 bases that match TRBD1. This CDR3 contains 18 residues. V dropped 4 bases and J dropped 0; count of bases not matched to a gene: 14. Per the germline V gene, CDR1 is SGHRS and CDR2 is YFSETQ. The CDR3, as DNA: TGCGCCAGCAGCCTGTGGCCTACCGGGACAGGGCCCTCCTACGAGCAGTACTTC. Translation: CASSLWPTGTGPSYEQYF.

This clonotype occurred a few times. This is likely an artifact of a read error, given a far larger clone one base away. The chain links TRBV11-2 to TRBJ2-1, with 8 bases identical to TRBD2. In germline, CDR1 is SGHAT, CDR2 FQNNGV. The J segment lost 10 bases and the V segment lost 5 bases, leaving 13 bases of the junction unmatched. This CDR3 is 15 amino acids long. The CDR3 DNA reads as TGTGCCAGCAGCCGATCACGGGGGGGCCGATACGAGCAGTTCTTC. Translating gives CASSRSRGGRYEQFF.

This clonotype came up many times. In nucleotides, the CDR3 is TGTGCCAGCAGTAAAGGACTAGCGGGGGGGCAGTTATCAGATACGCAGTATTTT. This sequence encodes CASSKGLAGGQLSDTQYF. The J gene is TRBJ2-3, the V gene TRBV6-2 or TRBV6-3, with 15 bases fitting TRBD2. V was pared by 5 bases and J by 4 bases, with 10 bases of the junction left unmatched. The length of the CDR3 is 18 residues. Per the germline V gene, CDR1 is MNHEY and CDR2 is SVGEGT.

This chain uses TRBV5-6 with TRBJ1-6; D uncertain. V was clipped by 3 bases and J by 4 bases, with 11 bases between them. CDR3 size: 15 residues. CDR1 is SGHDT, CDR2 YYEEEE, per germline. CDR3: CASSSTDVYNSPLHF. The CDR3 coding sequence is TGTGCCAGCAGCTCAACGGACGTATATAATTCACCCCTCCACTTT.

This chain links TRBV28 with TRBJ1-5; D is possibly TRBD1 (5 bases). The CDR3 spans 13 residues. Germline V gene data show CDR1 as MDHEN and CDR2 as SYDVKM. V gave up 6 bases and J gave up 4 bases, with 10 bases separating them. The CDR3 DNA is TGTGCCAGCAGGTCTACAGGAAATCAGCCCCAGCATTTT. Encoded protein: CASRSTGNQPQHF.

In this sample, this clonotype turned up many times. The V gene is TRBV28, the J gene TRBJ1-1, with D possibly matching TRBD1 (5 bases). Germline V lookup: CDR1 MDHEN, CDR2 SYDVKM. V was pared by 3 bases and J by 5 bases, with 16 bases between. This CDR3 spans 15 amino acids. CDR3 residues: CASSFLAQVRTEAFF. CDR3 in DNA: TGTGCCAGCAGTTTCCTCGCACAGGTTCGGACTGAAGCTTTCTTT. Full variable domain (rest looked up from reference TRBV28 and TRBJ1-1): DVKVTQSSRYLVKRTGEKVFLECVQDMDHENMFWYRQDPGLGLRLIYFSYDVKMKEKGDIPEGYSVSREKKERFSLILESASTNQTSMYLCASSFLAQVRTEAFFGQGTRLTVV.

There are many counts of this clonotype. This chain connects TRBV3-1 to TRBJ2-7; weak D call: TRBD2 (6 bases). This CDR3 is 13 amino acids long. Germline V gene sequence: CDR1 LGHDT, CDR2 YNNKEL (reference sequence). Deletions cut 3 bases from V and 6 bases from J, with 12 bases between. This CDR3 is CASSQVRRAEQYF. CDR3 coding DNA: TGTGCCAGCAGCCAGGTCAGGAGGGCCGAGCAGTACTTC.

This clonotype was detected many times. The chain uses TRBV12-3 or TRBV12-4 and TRBJ1-5; the D is unclear. V lost 4 bases to trimming and J lost 7 bases, with 8 bases between them. CDR3 length equals 12 residues. The CDR3 sequence is CASSSGGQPQHF. The CDR3 bases are TGTGCCAGCAGTTCCGGAGGGCAGCCCCAGCATTTT.

This clonotype was picked up many times. The chain is built from TRBV18 and TRBJ2-3, with a possible D match to TRBD2 (6 bases). This CDR3 spans 15 amino acids. The V end was cut by 3 bases, the J end by 4 bases, with 14 bases between. Germline V CDR1 and CDR2: KGHSH, LQKENI. The CDR3 nucleotides are TGTGCCAGCTCACCCGCCGTCGGGAGAGCAGATACGCAGTATTTT. Translating gives CASSPAVGRADTQYF.

The table lists this clonotype with many counts. This chain connects TRBV2 to TRBJ2-2; D is possibly TRBD2 (5 bases). The CDR3 consists of 14 residues. V was pared by 8 bases and J by 0 bases, with 10 bases between. CDR1 SNHLY and CDR2 FYNNEI come from the germline V gene. The CDR3: CASGRTANTGELFF. The CDR3 DNA reads TGTGCCAGCGGACGGACTGCGAACACCGGGGAGCTGTTTTTT.

This chain links TRBV28 with TRBJ1-4, with 8 bases that match TRBD1. Germline V gene data show CDR1 as MDHEN and CDR2 as SYDVKM. The CDR3 is made up of 15 amino acids. V was clipped by 4 bases and J by 7 bases; unmatched bases: 8. This CDR3 reads CASSSPGGSGEKLFF. The CDR3, as DNA: TGTGCCAGCAGTTCCCCAGGGGGCTCGGGTGAAAAACTGTTTTTT.

This clonotype appeared many times. This chain connects TRBV7-8 to TRBJ2-6, with D possibly being TRBD2 (5 bases). CDR1 is SGHVS, CDR2 FQNEAQ, per germline. Trimming took off 1 base at V and 4 bases at J, with 11 bases between the two ends. The CDR3 covers 16 residues. Here the CDR3 reads CASSLGPGSGANVLTF. DNA of the CDR3: TGTGCCAGCAGCTTAGGCCCGGGGTCCGGGGCCAACGTCCTGACTTTC.